The 31 T cell receptor beta chains below come from one sample, sequenced in a study of blood T cell repertoires in COVID-19. Sequencing used immunoSEQ multiplex PCR; TCRdb keeps in-frame clones, though not all of them. This sample has 280,000 or so clones, with around 90% found just once. The sequencing sample was made of PBMCs or T cells enriched from blood (not recorded which). The receptors were sampled from a woman aged 18-29 years with acute COVID-19.

V and J are TRBV7-3 and TRBJ2-1, with 8 bases lining up with TRBD1. The V and J ends lost 0 bases and 10 bases, in that order; junction bases with no gene match: 5. CDR1 is SGHTA and CDR2 is FQGTGA in the germline V gene. The CDR3 covers 14 residues. The DNA of the CDR3 is TGTGCCAGCAGCTTAACTCAGGGGGCTCACGAGCAGTTCTTC. It translates to CASSLTQGAHEQFF.

The V and J genes are TRBV7-9 and TRBJ1-4; D is ambiguous. Germline values: CDR1 SEHNR, CDR2 FQNEAQ (reference sequence). Trimming left V 5 bases short and J 0 bases short, with 13 bases between. The CDR3 totals 16 residues. The CDR3 nucleotides read TGTGCCAGCAGCCGATCTGAGGCCGCAACTAATGAAAAACTGTTTTTT. Translated: CASSRSEAATNEKLFF.

The chain uses TRBV5-6 and TRBJ1-1; D is possibly TRBD1 (5 bases). This CDR3 spans 12 amino acids. Germline CDR1 is SGHDT and CDR2 is YYEEEE. V lost 1 base and J lost 6, with 7 bases in between. CDR3 DNA: TGTGCCAGCAGCTTGTGGGGGGCTGAAGCTTTCTTT. Amino acids: CASSLWGAEAFF.

V usage is TRBV6-5 and J usage is TRBJ2-1, with 7 positions matching TRBD1. Germline loops: CDR1 MNHEY, CDR2 SVGAGI. The CDR3 runs to 16 residues. The trim removed 0 bases at V and 5 bases at J, leaving 7 bases unmatched. CDR3 nucleotides: TGTGCCAGCAGTTACTCGACAGGGTTGGGGAACAATGAGCAGTTCTTC. This codes for CASSYSTGLGNNEQFF.

This chain links TRBV27 with TRBJ2-1; D may be TRBD2 (5 bases). This CDR3 contains 12 residues. Deletions cut 0 bases from V and 9 bases from J, with 6 bases between. CDR1 MNHEY and CDR2 SMNVEV come from the germline V gene (reference sequence). DNA of the CDR3: TGTGCCAGCAGTTTATCGGGAGTTGAGCAGTTCTTC. Protein product: CASSLSGVEQFF.

V and J are TRBV28 and TRBJ2-5, with 7 bases matching TRBD1. This CDR3 has 19 residues. The V and J ends lost 2 bases and 5 bases, in that order; junction bases with no gene match: 20. Looked up from germline, CDR1 is MDHEN and CDR2 is SYDVKM. The CDR3 DNA follows: TGTGCCAGCAGTTTACCGCCTCCCGGTAGGGGGCGTAGTTTCGAGACCCAGTACTTC. Translation gives CASSLPPPGRGRSFETQYF.

This chain uses TRBV29-1 with TRBJ1-1; 8 bases are a match to TRBD1. The trim removed 4 bases at V and 5 bases at J, leaving 3 bases unmatched. The V gene's germline CDR1 is SQVTM and CDR2 ANQGSEA. The CDR3 spans 12 residues. CDR3 in DNA: TGCAGCGTTGGACAGGGGTGGACTGAAGCTTTCTTT. Protein sequence: CSVGQGWTEAFF.

V and J are TRBV5-1 and TRBJ1-6; no clear D gene. Trimming shortened V by 1 base and J by 7 bases, and 9 bases separated the two germline ends. CDR1 and CDR2 (germline): SGHRS, YFSETQ. The CDR3 loop spans 14 amino acids. CDR3 in amino acids: CASSLLDMNSPLHF. Here the CDR3 DNA reads TGCGCCAGCAGCTTGTTAGACATGAATTCACCCCTCCACTTT.

This clone was seen once. J is TRBJ2-1 and V is TRBV11-3, with 9 bases fitting TRBD2. CDR3 length: 16 amino acids. Unmatched junction bases numbered 8, after V lost 1 base and J lost 7 bases. Germline V CDR1 and CDR2: SGHNT, YENEEA. CDR3: CASSLGGSSGGNEQFF. In DNA, the CDR3 is TGTGCCAGCAGCTTAGGCGGGAGCAGCGGGGGGAATGAGCAGTTCTTC. Based on the CDR3 plus reference TRBV11-3 and TRBJ2-1, the full variable domain is EAGVVQSPRYKIIEKKQPVAFWCNPISGHNTLYWYLQNLGQGPELLIRYENEEAVDDSQLPKDRFSAERLKGVDSTLKIQPAELGDSAVYLCASSLGGSSGGNEQFFGPGTRLTVL.

The V and J genes are TRBV18 and TRBJ2-3; 8 nucleotides agree with TRBD2. Germline assignment: CDR1 KGHSH and CDR2 LQKENI. The CDR3 runs to 15 residues. Trimming removed 5 bases from V and 5 bases from J; junction bases left unmatched: 9. DNA for the CDR3: TGTGCCAGCTCAAGTTCAGCGGGAGCTGTAGATACGCAGTATTTT. Its translation: CASSSSAGAVDTQYF.

V is TRBV7-9 and J is TRBJ2-5, with 7 bases aligning to TRBD1. Unmatched junction bases numbered 3, after V lost 4 bases and J lost 1 base. Germline lookup yields CDR1 SEHNR and CDR2 FQNEAQ (reference sequence). The CDR3 loop spans 14 amino acids. CDR3: CASSSGQPQETQYF. Here the CDR3 DNA reads TGTGCCAGCAGCTCGGGACAGCCCCAAGAGACCCAGTACTTC. Full variable domain (missing parts from reference TRBV7-9 and TRBJ2-5): DTGVSQNPRHKITKRGQNVTFRCDPISEHNRLYWYRQTLGQGPEFLTYFQNEAQLEKSRLLSDRFSAERPKGSFSTLEIQRTEQGDSAMYLCASSSGQPQETQYFGPGTRLLVL.

The count of this clone is one. The chain employs TRBV4-1 and TRBJ2-1; 16 bases are shared with TRBD2. J was trimmed by 13 bases and V by 0 bases; bases with no gene match: 6. The length of the CDR3 is 16 residues. Germline loops: CDR1 MGHRA, CDR2 YSYEKL. CDR3 amino acids: CASSQEGTSGRVLQFF. CDR3 DNA sequence: TGCGCCAGCAGCCAAGAAGGGACTAGCGGGAGGGTATTACAGTTCTTC.

The CDR3 sequence is CASSQVSGGGYTF. For the CDR3, the DNA is TGTGCCAGCAGCCAAGTTTCGGGTGGTGGCTACACCTTC. J is TRBJ1-2 and V is TRBV3-1 (or the pseudogene TRBV3-2); D is unresolved. The CDR3 extends over 13 amino acids. CDR1 and CDR2 (germline): LGHDT, YNNKEL (reference sequence). Between the trimmed V and J ends, which lost 1 base and 7 bases, there was a span of 10 bases.

The chain joins TRBV6-2 or TRBV6-3 to TRBJ2-3; 7 bases align to TRBD2. The CDR3 has 15 residues. Germline V gives CDR1 MNHEY, CDR2 SVGEGT. J gave up 15 bases and V 0 bases, and 15 bases lay outside the gene matches. Written as DNA, the CDR3 is TGTGCCAGCAGTTACTCGATCCGAATGACCGGGACTACATATTTT. Its translation: CASSYSIRMTGTTYF.

J is TRBJ2-3 and V is TRBV5-4, with TRBD2 identical over 11 bases. CDR1 is SGHNT, CDR2 YYREEE, per germline (reference sequence). Trimming cost V 4 bases and J 6 bases; bases outside gene matches: 10. The CDR3 consists of 16 residues. The CDR3 reads CASSSAGTSGRDTQYF. CDR3 DNA: TGTGCCAGCAGCAGCGCCGGGACTAGCGGTAGGGATACGCAGTATTTT. Variable domain in full (rest from reference TRBV5-4 and TRBJ2-3): ETGVTQSPTHLIKTRGQQVTLRCSSQSGHNTVSWYQQALGQGPQFIFQYYREEENGRGNFPPRFSGLQFPNYSSELNVNALELDDSALYLCASSSAGTSGRDTQYFGPGTRLTVL.

The chain links TRBV15 to TRBJ2-7; TRBD1 aligns across 9 bases. The trim removed 3 bases at V and 6 bases at J, leaving 12 bases unmatched. This CDR3 comprises 16 residues. Germline V gene sequence: CDR1 LNHNV, CDR2 YYDKDF (reference sequence). This chain's CDR3 is CATSSHYRDRDFEQYF. In nucleotides, the CDR3 is TGTGCCACCAGCAGCCACTATCGGGACAGGGATTTCGAGCAGTACTTC.

This clone was seen more than once but under ten times. The chain uses TRBV2 and TRBJ2-5; TRBD2 matches 10 bases. The CDR3 spans 16 residues. Germline CDR1 reads SNHLY; CDR2 reads FYNNEI. With 2 bases clipped from V and 5 bases from J, the junction kept 8 bases outside the gene matches. The CDR3 region is CASSERASGSGETQYF. The CDR3 nucleotides are TGTGCCAGCAGTGAACGGGCTAGCGGGAGTGGGGAGACCCAGTACTTC.

This chain connects TRBV30 to TRBJ2-5; 13 bases map to TRBD2. Germline V gives CDR1 GTSNPN, CDR2 SVGIG (reference sequence). V was pared by 3 bases and J by 1 base, with 5 bases of the junction left unmatched. This CDR3 spans 16 amino acids. The DNA of the CDR3 is TGTGCCTGGAGAGGACTAGCGGGAGCGATCCAAGAGACCCAGTACTTC. Its translation is CAWRGLAGAIQETQYF. Supplemented by reference TRBV30 and TRBJ2-5, the full variable domain reads SQTIHQWPATLVQPVGSPLSLECTVEGTSNPNLYWYRQAAGRGLQLLFYSVGIGQISSEVPQNLSASRPQDRQFILSSKKLLLSDSGFYLCAWRGLAGAIQETQYFGPGTRLLVL.

The chain combines TRBV2 with TRBJ1-2; no clear D gene. The CDR3 has 11 residues. The germline V gene has CDR1 SNHLY and CDR2 FYNNEI. V was pared by 7 bases and J by 5 bases, with 8 bases between. The CDR3 DNA reads as TGTGCCAGCACTTTAAATTATGGCTACACCTTC. As protein: CASTLNYGYTF.

The chain uses TRBV27 and TRBJ1-4; D remains ambiguous. V was shortened by 4 bases and J by 2 bases, with 11 bases between the two germline ends. This CDR3 comprises 15 residues. Germline values: CDR1 MNHEY, CDR2 SMNVEV (reference sequence). The CDR3 is CASSSSGLTNEKLFF. DNA for the CDR3: TGTGCCAGCAGTTCTTCCGGACTGACTAATGAAAAACTGTTTTTT.

The gene calls are TRBV5-1 and TRBJ1-3, with TRBD1 matching 7 bases. Germline V gives CDR1 SGHRS, CDR2 YFSETQ. This CDR3 has 16 amino acids. Losses at the gene ends were 0 bases for V and 3 bases for J; bases not matched to a gene: 6. For the CDR3, the DNA is TGCGCCAGCAGCTTGGGTGACAGGGCAAGTGGAAACACCATATATTTT. The encoded protein is CASSLGDRASGNTIYF. Complete variable domain (other parts from reference TRBV5-1 and TRBJ1-3): KAGVTQTPRYLIKTRGQQVTLSCSPISGHRSVSWYQQTPGQGLQFLFEYFSETQRNKGNFPGRFSGRQFSNSRSEMNVSTLELGDSALYLCASSLGDRASGNTIYFGEGSWLTVV.

The V and J genes are TRBV27 and TRBJ2-7; 9 bases are shared with TRBD1. Germline values: CDR1 MNHEY, CDR2 SMNVEV (reference sequence). The CDR3 runs 15 residues. Trimming took 4 bases from V and 5 from J; bases not matched to a gene: 9. CDR3 residues: CASSSPGTGSNEQYF. DNA of the CDR3: TGTGCCAGCAGTTCCCCCGGGACAGGGAGCAACGAGCAGTACTTC.

This chain uses TRBV6-9 with TRBJ2-7; TRBD2 matches at 7 bases. Germline CDR1 is MNHGY and CDR2 is SVAAGI. The CDR3 sequence is 15 residues long. Trimming cost V 0 bases and J 2 bases; bases outside gene matches: 4. The CDR3 sequence: CASSYSISGPYEQYF. The CDR3 bases are TGTGCCAGCAGTTATTCGATTAGCGGGCCCTACGAGCAGTACTTC.

This clone was picked up one time. The chain recombines TRBV19 with TRBJ2-2, with 12 bases matching TRBD2. In germline, CDR1 is LNHDA, CDR2 SQIVND (reference sequence). CDR3 length: 17 amino acids. The ends lost 4 bases at V and 0 bases at J; junction bases unmatched: 3. The CDR3 bases are TGTGCCAGTAGTAGACTAGCGGGAGCCACGAACACCGGGGAGCTGTTTTTT. Protein sequence: CASSRLAGATNTGELFF.

The CDR3, as DNA: TGTGCCAGCAGCCAGCCGTCTAGCGGCAGCTACAATGAGCAGTTCTTC. This translates into CASSQPSSGSYNEQFF. This chain joins TRBV4-2 and TRBJ2-1; TRBD2 matches 7 bases. The CDR3 is 16 amino acids. V lost 3 bases to trimming and J lost 3 bases; unmatched junction nucleotides: 8. From germline, CDR1 is LGHNA and CDR2 YNFKEQ.

The genes are TRBV14 and TRBJ2-5, with 9 nucleotides matching TRBD2. This CDR3 has 17 residues. Germline V gives CDR1 SGHDN, CDR2 FVKESK. The V segment lost 3 bases and the J segment 4 bases; nucleotides outside the gene matches: 12. CDR3 coding DNA: TGTGCCAGCAGCCACCGCGGGAGGGCTGGGTTTGGAGAGACCCAGTACTTC. Amino acid sequence: CASSHRGRAGFGETQYF. The whole variable domain, filled in from reference TRBV14 and TRBJ2-5, reads EAGVTQFPSHSVIEKGQTVTLRCDPISGHDNLYWYRRVMGKEIKFLLHFVKESKQDESGMPNNRFLAERTGGTYSTLKVQPAELEDSGVYFCASSHRGRAGFGETQYFGPGTRLLVL.

The chain combines TRBV4-3 with TRBJ2-7; D is unresolved. V was clipped by 1 base and J by 6 bases, with 13 bases between them. Per germline, CDR1 LGHNA and CDR2 YSLEER. The CDR3 totals 14 residues. CDR3 in DNA: TGCGCCAGCAGCCAAGCGGCGGCGACGGGCGAGCAGTACTTC. Protein product: CASSQAAATGEQYF.

CDR3 sequence (DNA): TGTGCCAGCTCACCACCGGGAGGACAGGGCTACGAGCAGTACTTC. Protein product: CASSPPGGQGYEQYF. The V gene is TRBV18, the J gene TRBJ2-7; 8 nucleotides agree with TRBD1. CDR1 and CDR2 (germline): KGHSH, LQKENI. V lost 0 bases, J lost 3 bases, and 4 bases stayed unmatched. This CDR3 has 15 residues.

On this clone itself: The conserved phenylalanine or tryptophan normally closing the CDR3 is absent here, so this likely arose from a read error. The DNA is omitted, as the CDR3 cannot be located on it reliably, and the CDR3 follows TCRdb's listing. The chain is built from TRBV28 and TRBJ2-7; TRBD2 is the table's D call, not checked against the DNA. The CDR3 sequence runs 14 residues, both termini included. Germline CDR1 is MDHEN and CDR2 is SYDVKM. The CDR3 here is CASSLGREVRPFLS.

CDR3 bases: TGTGCCAGCAGCCAAGCATGGGGGGGCGAAGAGACCCAGTACTTC. Translated, it gives CASSQAWGGEETQYF. This rearrangement joins TRBV4-2 to TRBJ2-5, with D possibly matching TRBD2 (7 bases). CDR1 LGHNA and CDR2 YNFKEQ come from the germline V gene. The CDR3 runs to 15 residues. Trimming pared 1 base from V and 3 bases from J, leaving 12 bases between.

The CDR3 loop is CASSPQGYQPQHF. The CDR3 DNA reads TGTGCCAGCAGCCCACAGGGCTATCAGCCCCAGCATTTT. The chain combines TRBV7-2 with TRBJ1-5; TRBD1 might be the D (6 bases). CDR1 is SGHTA, CDR2 FQGNSA, per germline. Trimming removed 5 bases at V and 5 bases at J, with 10 bases between. This CDR3 spans 13 amino acids.